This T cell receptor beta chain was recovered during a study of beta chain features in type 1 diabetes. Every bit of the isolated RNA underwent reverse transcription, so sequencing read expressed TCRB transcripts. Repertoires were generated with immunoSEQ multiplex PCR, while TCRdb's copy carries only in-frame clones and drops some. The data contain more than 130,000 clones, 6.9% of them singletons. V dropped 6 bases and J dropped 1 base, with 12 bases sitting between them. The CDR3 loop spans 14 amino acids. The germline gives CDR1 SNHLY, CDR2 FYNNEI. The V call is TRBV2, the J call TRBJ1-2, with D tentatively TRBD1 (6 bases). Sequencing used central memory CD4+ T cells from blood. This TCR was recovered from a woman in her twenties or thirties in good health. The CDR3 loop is CASRDDRNNYGYTF. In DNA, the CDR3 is TGTGCCAGCAGGGACGACAGGAATAACTATGGCTACACCTTC.